This T cell receptor beta chain was found in a study of blood T cell repertoires in COVID-19. J gave up 3 bases and V 6 bases, and 11 bases lay outside the gene matches. There are 17 residues in the CDR3. Germline V lookup: CDR1 GTSNPN, CDR2 SVGIG (reference sequence). Repertoires were generated with immunoSEQ multiplex PCR, while TCRdb's copy carries only in-frame clones and drops some. The sample includes under 200,000 clones, 70% to 90% seen only once; the top ten take around 5%. V and J are TRBV30 and TRBJ2-6, with 10 bases matching TRBD1. This TCR was recovered from a woman aged 50 to 60 with COVID-19, enrolled during active disease. Sequencing input: peripheral blood. The CDR3 loop is CACNRRDRGFGANVLTF. CDR3 DNA: TGTGCCTGCAACCGTAGGGACAGGGGTTTTGGGGCCAACGTCCTGACTTTC.